Listed here are 31 T cell receptor beta chains from one sample, sequenced in a study of blood T cell repertoires in COVID-19. Measured with immunoSEQ multiplex PCR; TCRdb has only the in-frame clones, and not every one. This table holds 210,000 or so clones, roughly 80% found once. Sequenced: peripheral blood. Receptors were obtained from a woman older than 75 with COVID-19, enrolled during active disease.

The V and J genes are TRBV9 and TRBJ2-3; maybe TRBD2 (5 bases). The ends were cut back, 0 bases at V and 0 bases at J, with 11 bases in the middle. Germline CDR1 SGDLS, CDR2 YYNGEE. The CDR3 covers 16 residues. The CDR3 spells CASSVGPAASTDTQYF. In nucleotides, the CDR3 is TGTGCCAGCAGCGTAGGTCCAGCGGCTAGCACAGATACGCAGTATTTT.

The sample holds a few counts of this clone. The CDR3 DNA follows: TGTGCCACCAGACAGGATCGCTCCTATAATTCACCCCTCCACTTT. This translates into CATRQDRSYNSPLHF. The genes are TRBV19 and TRBJ1-6, with D possibly TRBD1 on 6 matching bases. The CDR3 has 15 amino acids. Trimming stripped 10 bases from V and 0 bases from J, with 13 bases between. CDR1 is LNHDA and CDR2 is SQIVND in the germline V gene (reference sequence).

J is TRBJ1-4 and V is TRBV9; D is unresolved. The CDR3 sequence is 15 residues long. Looked up from germline, CDR1 is SGDLS and CDR2 is YYNGEE. Trimming stripped 0 bases from V and 0 bases from J, with 6 bases between. The CDR3 DNA reads as TGTGCCAGCAGCGTAGGAGCTACAACTAATGAAAAACTGTTTTTT. Its protein is CASSVGATTNEKLFF.

The rearrangement links TRBV7-2 to TRBJ1-1, with D unclear. Trimming took 4 bases from V and 7 from J, leaving 16 bases between them. The length of the CDR3 is 14 residues. CDR1 is SGHTA, CDR2 FQGNSA, per germline. The CDR3 DNA sequence: TGTGCCAGCAGCTCGGCCACTACGTATATTGAAGCTTTCTTT. Translated: CASSSATTYIEAFF.

The J gene is TRBJ1-1, the V gene TRBV13, with TRBD1 matching 9 bases. The CDR3 runs to 16 residues. V gave up 2 bases and J gave up 7 bases; unmatched junction bases: 11. Per the germline V gene, CDR1 is PRHDT and CDR2 is FYEKMQ (reference sequence). The CDR3 DNA sequence: TGTGCCAGCAGCTTAAGACAGGGGGGGCCTACGAGTGAAGCTTTCTTT. Protein product: CASSLRQGGPTSEAFF.

This clone was picked up a small number of times. V and J are TRBV6-5 and TRBJ1-2; TRBD1 agrees at 7 bases. The CDR3 spans 11 residues. The junction had 4 bases not matched to a gene; V was cut back by 7 bases and J by 8 bases. The V gene's germline CDR1 is MNHEY and CDR2 SVGAGI. The CDR3 DNA reads as TGTGCCAGCAAACGAGGGGGCGGCTACACCTTC. Protein: CASKRGGGYTF.

This chain uses TRBV28 with TRBJ1-2, with D possibly being TRBD1 (5 bases). This CDR3 is 13 amino acids long. The V gene lost 6 bases and the J gene lost 6 bases, with 14 bases spanning the gap. Germline lookup yields CDR1 MDHEN and CDR2 SYDVKM. As DNA, the CDR3 is TGTGCCAGCAGCTGGACGGCGGGGGATGGCTACACCTTC. Translating gives CASSWTAGDGYTF.

The chain uses TRBV5-1 and TRBJ2-7; 9 nucleotides align to TRBD1. Looked up from germline, CDR1 is SGHRS and CDR2 is YFSETQ. The CDR3 sequence is 13 residues long. Trimming took 4 bases from V and 6 from J; bases not matched to a gene: 5. CDR3 DNA: TGCGCCAGCAGCCCCGGGACAGGGTCCGAGCAGTACTTC. Translation: CASSPGTGSEQYF. Supplemented by reference TRBV5-1 and TRBJ2-7, the full variable domain reads KAGVTQTPRYLIKTRGQQVTLSCSPISGHRSVSWYQQTPGQGLQFLFEYFSETQRNKGNFPGRFSGRQFSNSRSEMNVSTLELGDSALYLCASSPGTGSEQYFGPGTRLTVT.

The rearrangement links TRBV6-1 to TRBJ1-5, with D hard to call. Germline V CDR1 and CDR2: MNHNS, SASEGT. V dropped 3 bases and J dropped 1 base, with 10 bases sitting between them. The CDR3 length is 15 residues. The CDR3 protein is CASSELRVSNQPQHF. CDR3 nucleotide sequence: TGTGCCAGCAGTGAGTTACGGGTGAGCAATCAGCCCCAGCATTTT.

The CDR3 region is CASSPSSGRSNTDTQYF. The CDR3 nucleotides read TGTGCCAGCAGCCCATCTAGCGGGAGATCGAACACAGATACGCAGTATTTT. The chain carries TRBV4-2 and TRBJ2-3; 10 positions match TRBD2. The germline V gene encodes CDR1 LGHNA and CDR2 YNFKEQ. This CDR3 is built from 17 residues. J was trimmed by 2 bases and V by 4 bases; bases with no gene match: 9.

The chain has TRBV6-6 and TRBJ1-2, with D tentatively TRBD1 (6 bases). The CDR3 length is 12 residues. Germline assignment: CDR1 MNHNY and CDR2 SVGAGI (reference sequence). Trimming stripped 11 bases from V and 4 bases from J, with 14 bases between. The CDR3 loop is CAVTGYSYGYTF. The CDR3 coding sequence is TGTGCCGTAACAGGGTACAGCTATGGCTACACCTTC.

This clone has a handful of counts. This rearrangement joins TRBV6-5 to TRBJ2-7, with 8 bases that match TRBD1. CDR1 and CDR2 from the germline V gene are MNHEY and SVGAGI. Trimming removed 8 bases from V and 6 bases from J; junction bases left unmatched: 9. The CDR3 sequence is 13 residues long. The CDR3 bases are TGTGCCAGCCGCCCGTCACAGGGGGGCGAGCAGTACTTC. It is translated as CASRPSQGGEQYF.

The chain carries TRBV2 and TRBJ2-1; TRBD1 matches 7 bases. CDR3 length: 14 residues. The J segment lost 4 bases and the V segment lost 6 bases, leaving 6 bases of the junction unmatched. The germline V gene encodes CDR1 SNHLY and CDR2 FYNNEI. In nucleotides, the CDR3 is TGTGCCAGCAGGGGACAGTCTTATTACAATGAGCAGTTCTTC. It is translated as CASRGQSYYNEQFF.

The chain carries TRBV15 and TRBJ1-4; 8 positions match TRBD1. The V gene's germline CDR1 is LNHNV and CDR2 YYDKDF (reference sequence). The CDR3 spans 15 residues. V gave up 5 bases and J gave up 8 bases; unmatched junction bases: 10. In DNA form, the CDR3 reads TGTGCCACCAGCGGGATAGGACAGGGCGAAGAAAAACTGTTTTTT. It encodes CATSGIGQGEEKLFF.

The chain carries TRBV18 and TRBJ2-2, with D perhaps TRBD2 (5 bases). V lost 5 bases and J 0 bases, leaving 16 bases between the germline ends. CDR1 is KGHSH, CDR2 LQKENI, per germline. This CDR3 has 17 amino acids. CDR3 DNA sequence: TGTGCCAGCTCAGCGCGGGTTCGTTTGGCGAACACCGGGGAGCTGTTTTTT. This gives the protein CASSARVRLANTGELFF.

The chain joins TRBV6-1 to TRBJ2-3; no clear D. Germline V gene lookup returns CDR1 MNHNS and CDR2 SASEGT. There are 12 residues in the CDR3. The V end was cut by 3 bases, the J end by 5 bases, with 6 bases between. CDR3 DNA sequence: TGTGCCAGCAGTGAGACACTAGATACGCAGTATTTT. Encoded protein: CASSETLDTQYF.

The chain is built from TRBV9 and TRBJ1-2; TRBD1 matches at 8 bases. Losses at the gene ends were 0 bases for V and 7 bases for J; bases not matched to a gene: 8. This CDR3 region has 15 residues. Germline CDR1 is SGDLS and CDR2 is YYNGEE. Here the CDR3 DNA reads TGTGCCAGCAGCGTAGGGACAGGGTCAAAGAGTGGCTACACCTTC. This gives the protein CASSVGTGSKSGYTF.

This sequence joins TRBV20-1 and TRBJ2-3, with D unclear. This CDR3 contains 14 residues. V was cut by 3 bases and J by 8 bases, with 18 bases left in between. Germline CDR1 reads DFQATT; CDR2 reads SNEGSKA (reference sequence). CDR3 bases: TGCAGTGCTAGTTCCCCCCTGAAGCCAGGTACGCAGTATTTT. It is translated as CSASSPLKPGTQYF.

This chain links TRBV11-2 with TRBJ2-1; TRBD2 matches 7 bases. V lost 5 bases and J lost 4; bases outside the gene matches: 8. CDR3 length equals 15 residues. CDR1 is SGHAT and CDR2 is FQNNGV in the germline V gene. The CDR3 nucleotides are TGTGCCAGCAGCGCCTTTGGCGGGGGTTACAATGAGCAGTTCTTC. Its translation is CASSAFGGGYNEQFF. Looking up the rest from reference TRBV11-2 and TRBJ2-1 gives the full variable domain: EAGVAQSPRYKIIEKRQSVAFWCNPISGHATLYWYQQILGQGPKLLIQFQNNGVVDDSQLPKDRFSAERLKGVDSTLKIQPAKLEDSAVYLCASSAFGGGYNEQFFGPGTRLTVL.

The chain is built from TRBV18 and TRBJ1-3, with TRBD1 matching 9 bases. Unmatched junction bases numbered 13, after V lost 3 bases and J lost 4 bases. The germline V gene encodes CDR1 KGHSH and CDR2 LQKENI. The CDR3 contains 18 residues. The CDR3 bases are TGTGCCAGCTCACCGGGACAGGGTATTTCTCTCGGAGGAAACACCATATATTTT. Its protein is CASSPGQGISLGGNTIYF.

The chain uses TRBV18 and TRBJ2-1, with 14 bases matching TRBD2. Germline CDR1 reads KGHSH; CDR2 reads LQKENI. After removal of 4 bases from V and 10 bases from J, the junction contained 15 bases not matched to a gene. CDR3 length: 18 residues. Here the CDR3 DNA reads TGTGCCAGCTCACGACGACTAGCGGGAGGGGCCGGATTCGGCGAGCAGTTCTTC. This codes for CASSRRLAGGAGFGEQFF.

This chain links TRBV29-1 with TRBJ2-2, with 8 positions matching TRBD2. Germline V gives CDR1 SQVTM, CDR2 ANQGSEA. V was clipped by 7 bases and J by 4 bases; unmatched bases: 8. The CDR3 runs to 14 residues. The CDR3 is CSARRLAGTGELFF. The CDR3 bases are TGCAGCGCCCGGCGGCTAGCGGGCACCGGGGAGCTGTTTTTT.

The rearrangement joins TRBV5-1 to TRBJ1-2; 10 positions agree with TRBD1. Germline values: CDR1 SGHRS, CDR2 YFSETQ. V lost 3 bases, J lost 1 base, and 9 bases stayed unmatched. The CDR3 loop spans 17 amino acids. In DNA form, the CDR3 reads TGCGCCAGCAGCTCCGACCCAAGGACAGGGGGTAACTATGGCTACACCTTC. Amino acid sequence: CASSSDPRTGGNYGYTF.

The chain has TRBV11-3 and TRBJ2-1; tentative D call: TRBD1 (5 bases). Germline loops: CDR1 SGHNT, CDR2 YENEEA. CDR3 length: 15 residues. V lost 2 bases, J lost 0 bases, and 8 bases lay in between. The CDR3 region has the DNA TGTGCCAGCAGCTTAAGGGGTAACTCCTACAATGAGCAGTTCTTC. The encoded protein is CASSLRGNSYNEQFF.

This chain joins TRBV5-1 and TRBJ1-6, with 9 positions matching TRBD1. The ends lost 8 bases at V and 9 bases at J; junction bases unmatched: 12. CDR1 and CDR2 (germline): SGHRS, YFSETQ. The CDR3 runs 15 residues. The chain's CDR3 is CASSTSGTGSSPLHF. CDR3 coding DNA: TGCGCCAGTTCTACCTCCGGGACAGGGAGTTCACCCCTCCACTTT.

This chain links TRBV7-3 with TRBJ1-1, with D tentatively TRBD1 (5 bases). This CDR3 spans 14 amino acids. With 4 bases removed from V and 1 base from J, the gap between germline ends came to 10 bases. Germline V CDR1 and CDR2: SGHTA, FQGTGA. In nucleotides, the CDR3 is TGTGCCAGCAGCTACATGGGGGGGAACACTGAAGCTTTCTTT. Encoded protein: CASSYMGGNTEAFF.

This clone was counted only a few times. This chain joins TRBV6-5 and TRBJ1-1, with 7 bases matching TRBD1. Per germline, CDR1 MNHEY and CDR2 SVGAGI. This CDR3 is 12 amino acids long. Germline trimming cut 9 bases from V and 4 bases from J; bases unmatched to any gene: 5. The CDR3 is CASDRVGTEAFF. DNA of the CDR3: TGTGCCAGTGACAGGGTCGGCACTGAAGCTTTCTTT.

The V gene is TRBV23-1, the J gene TRBJ2-7; 9 nucleotides line up with TRBD1. TRBV23-1 is given ORF status, its function remaining uncertain. The CDR3 has 13 amino acids. Germline trimming cut 6 bases from V and 3 bases from J; bases unmatched to any gene: 3. The CDR3 DNA sequence: TGCGCCAGCAGCCGGGACAGGGTCTACGAGCAGTACTTC. It translates to CASSRDRVYEQYF.

The rearrangement links TRBV6-5 to TRBJ1-2; the D is unclear. V lost 6 bases, J lost 4 bases, and 9 bases lay in between. CDR1 MNHEY and CDR2 SVGAGI come from the germline V gene. This CDR3 is 12 amino acids long. The CDR3 DNA is TGTGCCAGCAGGGAGTCATTCTATGGCTACACCTTC. The encoded protein is CASRESFYGYTF.

The V gene is TRBV7-9, the J gene TRBJ2-3; 9 bases are shared with TRBD1. The length of the CDR3 is 15 residues. After removal of 5 bases from V and 4 bases from J, the junction contained 7 bases not matched to a gene. The germline V gene encodes CDR1 SEHNR and CDR2 FQNEAQ (reference sequence). CDR3 coding DNA: TGTGCCAGCAGCCGCTACAGGGGGCGACCAGATACGCAGTATTTT. It translates to CASSRYRGRPDTQYF.

The chain carries TRBV19 and TRBJ2-7, with 9 bases identical to TRBD1. The J segment lost 3 bases and the V segment lost 5 bases, leaving 2 bases of the junction unmatched. The CDR3 is 13 amino acids. Germline V gene data show CDR1 as LNHDA and CDR2 as SQIVND (reference sequence). CDR3 sequence (DNA): TGTGCCAGTAGTTTGACAGGGGGCTACGAGCAGTACTTC. Its protein is CASSLTGGYEQYF. The full variable domain, completed using reference TRBV19 and TRBJ2-7, is DGGITQSPKYLFRKEGQNVTLSCEQNLNHDAMYWYRQDPGQGLRLIYYSQIVNDFQKGDIAEGYSVSREKKESFPLTVTSAQKNPTAFYLCASSLTGGYEQYFGPGTRLTVT.